This T cell receptor (beta chain) stems from a study of cytomegalovirus exposure and HLA in healthy donors. Study-level points and caveats: A later analysis linked a missense variant in DCLRE1C to the trimming of TCR beta V and J genes. Later analysis identified about 15,000 TCR beta sequences associated with HLA alleles, using a false discovery rate threshold of 0.05.

On this clone itself: Its antigen is still unknown.

Per germline, CDR1 MNHNS and CDR2 SASEGT. The V and J ends lost 11 bases and 5 bases respectively, with 21 bases between them. The CDR3 contains 14 residues. With 60 Vbeta and 13 Jbeta primers, the PCR was carried out. Assay used: immunoSEQ multiplex PCR; TCRdb lists only in-frame clones, some missing. The sample records about 190,000 clones, more than 65% being singletons. Sequencing was performed on PBMCs. This clonotype was obtained from a woman aged 25-40 years in good health and CMV-seronegative. This rearrangement joins TRBV6-1 to TRBJ1-2; D ambiguous. CDR3 amino acids: CAHFDLVGGYGYTF. Written as DNA, the CDR3 is TGTGCCCATTTTGACCTCGTAGGAGGTTATGGCTACACCTTC.